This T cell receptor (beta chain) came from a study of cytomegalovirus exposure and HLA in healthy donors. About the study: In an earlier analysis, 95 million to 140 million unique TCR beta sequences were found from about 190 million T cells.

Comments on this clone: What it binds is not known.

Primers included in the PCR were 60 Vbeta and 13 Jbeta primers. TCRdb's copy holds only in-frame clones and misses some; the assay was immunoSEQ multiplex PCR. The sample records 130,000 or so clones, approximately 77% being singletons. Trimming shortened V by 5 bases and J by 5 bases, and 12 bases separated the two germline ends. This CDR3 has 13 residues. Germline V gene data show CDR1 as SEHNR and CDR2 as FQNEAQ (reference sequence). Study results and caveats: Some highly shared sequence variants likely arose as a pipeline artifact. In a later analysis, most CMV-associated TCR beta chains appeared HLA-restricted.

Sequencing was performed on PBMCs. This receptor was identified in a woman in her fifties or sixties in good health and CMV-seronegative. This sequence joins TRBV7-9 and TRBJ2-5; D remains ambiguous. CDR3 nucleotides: TGTGCCAGCAGCCCTTCCGCCCGGGAGACCCAGTACTTC. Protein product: CASSPSARETQYF.